This record covers a single T cell receptor (beta chain). Antigen: not known. Together with a sample-barcoded 5' primer, a J-beta primer mix was included in a second PCR lasting about 6 to 11 cycles. Using its own MiXCR run on the 5' RACE reads, TCRdb lists one record per CDR3 protein. The top ten hold roughly 13% of the sample, which has hundreds of thousands of distinct CDR3 sequences, 36% seen once. These data come from a study of blood T cells in healthy people across ages. Study-level results: There were more naive CD4+ cells and higher diversity in long-lived donors than in aged donors. Researchers deemed the diversity estimates from one million T cells underestimates.

The donors, healthy Caucasians from Russia, were aged roughly 6 to 100. Extraction yielded at least 6 micrograms of total RNA per sample. V gave up 3 bases and J gave up 10 bases; unmatched junction bases: 5. The CDR3 spans 13 residues. Material: blood. The rearrangement links TRBV12-3 or TRBV12-4 to TRBJ1-2, with TRBD1 matching 10 bases. The receptor was derived from a man in his late teens or twenties in good health. The CDR3 nucleotides read TGTGCCAGCAGTTTCGGGGACAGGGGACACTACACCTTC. Protein sequence: CASSFGDRGHYTF.